Listed below are T cell receptor beta chains from one sample, sequenced in a study of T cell responses to AZD1222 COVID-19 vaccine. The protocol was immunoSEQ multiplex PCR, while the TCRdb copy is restricted to in-frame clones and leaves out a portion. The table shows some 110,000 clones, with around nine tenths occurring only once. The sample in question was peripheral blood, obtained 28 days after the second AZD1222 dose. Every receptor here comes from an adult who received the AZD1222 COVID-19 vaccine. Both conserved end residues are part of each CDR3. A D gene is named only where the DNA matches it firmly. Clone size is given for some rows only: seen once, a few or many times, or a class if the clone is expanded.

D gene	clone size	J gene	V gene	CDR3 protein	CDR3 DNA
.	once	TRBJ2-1	TRBV7-9	CASSPTGTLSYNEQFF	TGTGCCAGCAGCCCCACCGGGACACTCTCCTACAATGAGCAGTTCTTC
.	.	TRBJ1-1	TRBV28	CASSWGGNDDTEAFF	TGTGCCAGCAGTTGGGGGGGGAACGACGACACTGAAGCTTTCTTT
.	.	TRBJ2-3	TRBV9	CASSVGAQDTQYF	TGTGCCAGCAGCGTAGGAGCACAAGATACGCAGTATTTT
.	.	TRBJ1-2	TRBV6-5	CASSYGSTYGYTF	TGTGCCAGCAGTTACGGTTCCACCTATGGCTACACCTTC
.	once	TRBJ2-7	TRBV5-4	CASSDTVLHEQYF	TGTGCCAGCAGCGACACAGTCCTCCACGAGCAGTACTTC
.	few	TRBJ2-7	TRBV27	CASSLSAGDGEQYF	TGTGCCAGCAGTTTATCGGCAGGGGATGGGGAGCAGTACTTC
.	.	TRBJ2-4	TRBV7-9	CASSFLGAKNIQYF	TGTGCCAGCAGCTTCCTGGGGGCCAAAAACATTCAGTACTTC
.	once	TRBJ2-7	TRBV7-8	CASSRGTGQPERDSLPSSYEQYF	TGTGCCAGCAGCCGCGGTACGGGACAGCCCGAGAGGGACTCCCTCCCGAGCTCCTACGAGCAGTACTTC
.	.	TRBJ2-7	TRBV5-4	CASSGESYEQYF	TGTGCCAGCAGCGGGGAGAGCTACGAGCAGTACTTC
.	.	TRBJ2-1	TRBV29-1	CSALGLENSYNEQFF	TGCAGCGCCTTAGGCCTGGAGAATAGCTACAATGAGCAGTTCTTC
.	few	TRBJ2-7	TRBV5-6	CASSIRARTDEQYF	TGTGCCAGCAGCATCCGGGCTCGGACGGACGAGCAGTACTTC
.	.	TRBJ2-7	TRBV30	CAWSVSQISYEQYF	TGTGCCTGGAGTGTATCGCAGATCTCCTACGAGCAGTACTTC
TRBD2	.	TRBJ2-1	TRBV7-3	CASQILAGSYNEQFF	TGTGCCAGCCAAATTTTAGCGGGCTCCTACAATGAGCAGTTCTTC
.	few	TRBJ2-7	TRBV11-2	CASSPRTGLSYEQYF	TGTGCCAGCAGCCCGAGGACGGGGTTATCCTACGAGCAGTACTTC